Described below is a single T cell receptor beta chain sequence and its context. Its target is unknown. The V segment lost 5 bases and the J segment 6 bases; nucleotides outside the gene matches: 6. The CDR3 extends over 15 amino acids. CDR1 is SGHRS and CDR2 is YFSETQ in the germline V gene. This entry belongs to a study of cytomegalovirus exposure and HLA in healthy donors. General study results and limits: Among the sequence variants, a highly shared cluster was likely an artifact of sequencing.

The PCR was carried out with 60 Vbeta primers and 13 Jbeta primers. Clones were sequenced by immunoSEQ multiplex PCR, and TCRdb holds only the in-frame ones, with some missing. The sample includes tens of thousands of clones, roughly four fifths of them seen just once. This receptor was obtained from a woman in her 30s in good health and CMV-seropositive. Sequenced sample: PBMCs. The chain couples TRBV5-1 to TRBJ2-1; 12 bases align to TRBD1. Here the CDR3 reads CASRSGQGAFNEQFF. Here the CDR3 DNA reads TGCGCCAGCAGATCGGGACAGGGGGCTTTCAATGAGCAGTTCTTC.